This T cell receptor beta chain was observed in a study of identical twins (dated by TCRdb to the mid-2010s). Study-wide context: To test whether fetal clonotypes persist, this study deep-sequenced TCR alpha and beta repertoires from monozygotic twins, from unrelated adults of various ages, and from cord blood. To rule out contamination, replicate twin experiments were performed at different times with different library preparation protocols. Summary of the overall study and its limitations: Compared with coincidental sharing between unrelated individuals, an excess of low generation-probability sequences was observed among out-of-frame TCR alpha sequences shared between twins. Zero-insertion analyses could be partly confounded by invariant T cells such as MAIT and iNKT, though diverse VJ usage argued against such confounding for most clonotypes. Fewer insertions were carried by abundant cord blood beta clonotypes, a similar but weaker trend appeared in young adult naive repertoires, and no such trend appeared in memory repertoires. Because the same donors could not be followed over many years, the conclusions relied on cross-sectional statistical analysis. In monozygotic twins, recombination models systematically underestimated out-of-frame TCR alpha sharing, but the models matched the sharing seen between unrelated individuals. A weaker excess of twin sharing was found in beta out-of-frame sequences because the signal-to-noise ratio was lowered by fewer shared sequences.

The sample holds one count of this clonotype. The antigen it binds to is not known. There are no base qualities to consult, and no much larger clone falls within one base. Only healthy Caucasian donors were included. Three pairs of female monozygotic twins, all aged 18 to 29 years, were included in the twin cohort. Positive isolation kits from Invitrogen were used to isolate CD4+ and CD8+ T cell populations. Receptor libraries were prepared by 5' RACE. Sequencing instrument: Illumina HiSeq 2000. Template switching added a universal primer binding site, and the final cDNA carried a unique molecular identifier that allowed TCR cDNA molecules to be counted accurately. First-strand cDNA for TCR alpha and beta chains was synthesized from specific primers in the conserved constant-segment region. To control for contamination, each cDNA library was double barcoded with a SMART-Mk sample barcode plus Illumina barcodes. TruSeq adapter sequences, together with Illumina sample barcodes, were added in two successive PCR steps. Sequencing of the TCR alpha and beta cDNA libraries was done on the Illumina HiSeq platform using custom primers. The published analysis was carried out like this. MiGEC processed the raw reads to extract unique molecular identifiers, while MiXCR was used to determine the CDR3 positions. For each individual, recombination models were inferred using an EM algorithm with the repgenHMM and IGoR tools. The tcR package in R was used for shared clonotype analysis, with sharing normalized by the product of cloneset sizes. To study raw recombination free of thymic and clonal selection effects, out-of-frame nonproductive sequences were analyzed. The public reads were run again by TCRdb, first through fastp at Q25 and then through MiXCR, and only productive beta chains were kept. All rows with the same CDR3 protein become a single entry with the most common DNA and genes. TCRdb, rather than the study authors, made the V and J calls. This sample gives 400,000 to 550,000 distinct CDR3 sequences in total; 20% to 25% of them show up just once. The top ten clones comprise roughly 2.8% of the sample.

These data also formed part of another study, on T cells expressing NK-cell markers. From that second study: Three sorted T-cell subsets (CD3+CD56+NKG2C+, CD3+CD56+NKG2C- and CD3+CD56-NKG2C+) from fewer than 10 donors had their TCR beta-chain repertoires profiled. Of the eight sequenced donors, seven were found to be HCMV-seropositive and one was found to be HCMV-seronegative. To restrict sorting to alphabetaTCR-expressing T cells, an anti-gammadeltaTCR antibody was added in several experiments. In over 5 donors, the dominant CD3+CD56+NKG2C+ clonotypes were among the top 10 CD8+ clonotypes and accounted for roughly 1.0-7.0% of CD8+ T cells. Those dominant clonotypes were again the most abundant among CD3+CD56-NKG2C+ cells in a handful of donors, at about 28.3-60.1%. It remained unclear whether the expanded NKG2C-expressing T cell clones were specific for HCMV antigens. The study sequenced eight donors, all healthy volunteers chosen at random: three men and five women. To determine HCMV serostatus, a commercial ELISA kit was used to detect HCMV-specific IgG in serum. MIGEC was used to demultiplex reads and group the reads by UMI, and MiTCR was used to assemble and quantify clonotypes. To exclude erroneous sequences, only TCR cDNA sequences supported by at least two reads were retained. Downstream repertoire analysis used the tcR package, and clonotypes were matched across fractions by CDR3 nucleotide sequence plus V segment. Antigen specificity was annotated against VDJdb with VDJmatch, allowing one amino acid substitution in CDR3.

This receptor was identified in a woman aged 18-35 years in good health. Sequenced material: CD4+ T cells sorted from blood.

The DNA is as follows: TGTGCCAGCAGCTCCTCACTAGCAATGGCCAAAAACATTCAGTACTTC. This codes for CASSSSLAMAKNIQYF. This chain is built from TRBV7-2 and TRBJ2-4; 6 matching bases give a weak D call of TRBD2. CDR1 and CDR2 are read off the germline V gene as SGHTA and FQGNSA. The CDR3 covers 16 residues, taking in both the cysteine and the phenylalanine. The CDR3 DNA has 48 bases and is translated from base 1. V gives up 4 bases and J gives up 1 base, and the segment between their germline ends measures 14 bases.